This T cell receptor beta chain was found in a study of OX40 agonist ivuxolimab in advanced cancers. Notes on the research overall: Ivuxolimab was an agonistic, fully human IgG2 monoclonal antibody directed against OX40 (CD134), a costimulatory receptor. Intravenous ivuxolimab was administered to patients every 2 weeks at six dose levels: 0.01, 0.1, 0.3, 1.5, 3 and 10 mg/kg. Partial responses occurred in three dose-escalation patients, of whom one had hepatocellular carcinoma and two had cutaneous melanoma. Among the roughly 50 dose-escalation patients, some 20 had hepatocellular carcinoma, about 15 melanoma, 9 renal cell carcinoma and 9 head and neck cancer. Peripheral TCRbeta sequencing was intended to test whether TCR sequence diversity was altered and clonal T-cell expansion was caused by ivuxolimab. The monotherapy dose-escalation portion (N = 52 patients) of the phase I ivuxolimab trial is reported in the paper. Prior anti-PD-1, anti-PD-L1 or anti-CTLA-4 therapy was permitted, and 30% to 45% of dose-escalation patients had received checkpoint inhibitors. In the dose-escalation cohort, around four fifths of patients were male, and the mean age was around 60 years, with a range of 23 to 79.

The CDR3 holds 13 amino acids from the cysteine to the phenylalanine. Only the CDR3 portion is preserved as DNA: 39 bases, with reading frame beginning at the first base. The junction shows trimming of 5 bases on V and 2 bases on J, plus 7 bases between the germline ends. Based on the germline V gene, the CDR1 and CDR2 sequences are SGHTA and FQGNSA. To sequence the TCRbeta CDR3 region, genomic DNA was isolated from the sorted cells. The immunoSEQ Assay was used to sequence the TCRbeta CDR3 regions. Sourced from immuneACCESS, this table was stored by TCRdb with only in-frame sequences that have V and J called. A share of the clones is absent; for the studies checked, an unresolved V gene accounts for under half, and the remainder has no known explanation. In all, the sample holds 70,000 to 95,000 clones, and around 86% of those were seen once. The top ten constitute approximately 2% of the sample.

Overall study outcomes, separate from this receptor: Partial responders in the 0.1-3.0 mg/kg groups had among the lowest normalized peripheral clonal expansion, especially among CD8+ T cells. Which antigens the clonally expanded peripheral T cells were specific for was not determined. Low levels of normalized T-cell clonal expansion were also seen in some patients who did not respond. After ivuxolimab, CD8+ T cells had more expanded clones than CD4+ T cells on average. At doses of 0.1 to 3.0 mg/kg, clonal expansion of both CD4+ and CD8+ T cells in blood was seen between baseline and week 6.

Patients with autoimmune disease history or receiving systemic immunosuppression were excluded from the trial. Peripheral blood for TCR sequencing was drawn from every dose cohort at baseline, at cycle 4 day 1 and at cycle 7 day 1. The samples were taken from a phase I, first-in-human, multicenter, open-label dose-escalation trial of ivuxolimab. Adults with locally advanced or metastatic head and neck squamous cell, hepatocellular, melanoma or renal cell carcinoma were enrolled in the trial. Before TCR sequencing, CD4+ T cells and CD8+ T cells were sorted from peripheral blood as separate populations. This clone occurred once. Its target antigen remains unknown. Base-call qualities are not available, and no considerably larger clone is one nucleotide away.

The clonotype comes from an adult with an advanced solid tumor such as melanoma, head and neck, liver or kidney cancer. In this chain, TRBV7-2 is recombined with TRBJ1-3; a tentative D call is TRBD1 (5 bases match). The sample was CD4+ or CD8+ T cells sorted from blood, taken in a trial of the OX40 agonist ivuxolimab. The DNA reads as follows: TGTGCCAGCAGCCGGACAACTGGAAACACCATATATTTT. The encoded protein is CASSRTTGNTIYF.